This entry features one T cell receptor (beta chain) sequence. Antigen: not known. These data come from a study of cytomegalovirus exposure and HLA in healthy donors. Both 60 Vbeta primers and 13 Jbeta primers went into the PCR. Clones were read by immunoSEQ multiplex PCR, and TCRdb kept only the in-frame ones, dropping some. The profile shows 95,000 to 120,000 clones, around 70% of them singletons. The CDR3 spans 15 residues. Trimming took off 6 bases at V and 6 bases at J, with 21 bases between the two ends. CDR1 and CDR2 (germline): SEHNR, FQNEAQ (reference sequence). Points from the study as a whole: TCR beta chains numbering under 200 were designated cytomegalovirus-associated. Productive rates of about 87% or about 30% were seen for most TCR beta V segments in an earlier analysis. Later analysis revealed greater clonal expansion in HLA-associated TCR beta chains than in equally common others. What was likely a sequencing artifact was a cluster of highly shared sequence variants.

This TCR was sampled from a woman in her thirties or forties in good health and CMV-seropositive. The sequenced sample was PBMCs. The rearrangement joins TRBV7-9 to TRBJ2-7; TRBD2 might be the D (7 bases). CDR3 in amino acids: CASRGGGGAGGEQYF. CDR3 in DNA: TGTGCCAGCAGGGGTGGAGGGGGGGCCGGGGGCGAGCAGTACTTC.